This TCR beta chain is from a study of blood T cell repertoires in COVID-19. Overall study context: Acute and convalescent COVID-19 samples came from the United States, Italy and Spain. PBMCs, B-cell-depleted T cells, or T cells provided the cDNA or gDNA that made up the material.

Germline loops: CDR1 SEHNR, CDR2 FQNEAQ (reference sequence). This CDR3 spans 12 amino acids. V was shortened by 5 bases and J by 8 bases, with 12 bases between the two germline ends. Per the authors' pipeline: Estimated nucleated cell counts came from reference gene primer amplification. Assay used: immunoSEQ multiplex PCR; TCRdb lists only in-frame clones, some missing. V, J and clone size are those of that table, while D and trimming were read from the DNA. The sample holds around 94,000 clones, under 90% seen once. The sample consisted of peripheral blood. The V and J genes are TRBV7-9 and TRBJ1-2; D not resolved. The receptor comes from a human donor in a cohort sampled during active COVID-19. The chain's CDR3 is CASSRPNGGYTF. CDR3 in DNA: TGTGCCAGCAGCCGACCGAACGGGGGCTACACCTTC.